Shown below are 32 T cell receptor beta chains from a single sample sequenced in a study of regulatory T cells in long-lasting Graves disease. The time point denotes: persistent/refractory GD, antithyroid drugs over 5 years with positive TRAb. RNA from PBMCs was the source of the TCR library. With iRepertoire HTBI primers and Arm-PCR of CDR3 regions, TCR beta libraries were built. Each CDR3 protein is one row after TCRdb ran MiXCR on the multiplex PCR reads. The profile shows approximately 690,000 distinct CDR3 sequences, around 30% of them singletons. Sequenced here: peripheral blood mononuclear cells (PBMCs), sampled when the disease was refractory, from a patient treated with antithyroid drugs. Receptor source: a female donor with Graves disease.

A word on this clonotype: A clone one base away is much larger, so this may be a read error. V and J are TRBV28 and TRBJ1-2; D remains ambiguous. The CDR3 spans 13 residues. The V gene's germline CDR1 is MDHEN and CDR2 SYDVKM. V dropped 6 bases and J dropped 3 bases, with 11 bases sitting between them. CDR3 sequence reads: CASRLADHYGYTF. In DNA form, the CDR3 reads TGTGCCAGCAGATTGGCAGACCACTATGGCTACACCTTC.

V and J are TRBV4-1 and TRBJ2-7; D unclear. The CDR3 loop spans 16 amino acids. V lost 0 bases, J lost 4 bases, and 16 bases lay in between. CDR1 MGHRA and CDR2 YSYEKL come from the germline V gene. The CDR3 DNA is TGCGCCAGCAGCCAAGATCGGGCCGTAAGGTGGTACGAGCAGTACTTC. Its protein product is CASSQDRAVRWYEQYF.

The V gene is TRBV9, the J gene TRBJ1-1; TRBD1 is a possible D gene (5 bases). The V gene's germline CDR1 is SGDLS and CDR2 YYNGEE. The V end was cut by 1 base, the J end by 6 bases, with 13 bases between. This CDR3 comprises 14 residues. The DNA for the CDR3 is TGTGCCAGCAGCGTAAGCTACAGGCGCGCTGAAGCTTTCTTT. Translated, it gives CASSVSYRRAEAFF.

This clonotype occurred many times. V and J are TRBV12-3 or TRBV12-4 and TRBJ1-5, with 7 nucleotides matching TRBD1. This CDR3 region has 14 residues. V lost 6 bases and J lost 4; bases outside the gene matches: 6. CDR3 bases: TGTGCCAGCAGCCCCCGACAGGGTAATCAGCCCCAGCATTTT. As protein: CASSPRQGNQPQHF.

In its sample, this clonotype was seen a few times. Here the CDR3 DNA reads TGCAGTGTCCTGCGGGGGAGCTCCTACGAGCAGTACTTC. It is translated as CSVLRGSSYEQYF. This chain uses TRBV20-1 with TRBJ2-7; TRBD2 matches 7 bases. This CDR3 has 13 amino acids. Germline V CDR1 and CDR2: DFQATT, SNEGSKA (reference sequence). The V segment lost 7 bases and the J segment 0 bases; nucleotides outside the gene matches: 6.

This clonotype was seen once. The chain couples TRBV7-9 to TRBJ2-7, with 9 bases aligning to TRBD2. The germline V gene encodes CDR1 SEHNR and CDR2 FQNEAQ (reference sequence). The CDR3 sequence is 16 residues long. The J segment lost 2 bases and the V segment lost 5 bases, leaving 10 bases of the junction unmatched. This CDR3 is CASSPRWAGGPYEQYF. The CDR3 DNA reads TGTGCCAGCAGCCCCCGGTGGGCGGGAGGGCCCTACGAGCAGTACTTC.

This clonotype was seen a few times. The chain couples TRBV12-3 or TRBV12-4 to TRBJ2-5; 7 bases are shared with TRBD2. Trimming cost V 5 bases and J 5 bases; bases outside gene matches: 11. The CDR3 is 15 amino acids. Written as DNA, the CDR3 is TGTGCCAGCAGTCCTTCTCGCGGGGGTGACGAGACCCAGTACTTC. It specifies CASSPSRGGDETQYF.

This clonotype has more than one count but fewer than ten. V usage is TRBV6-1 and J usage is TRBJ1-5; D is unresolved. The better agreement between TRBJ1-6 and the DNA end casts doubt on the J call. The CDR3 runs to 16 residues. Germline V gene data show CDR1 as MNHNS and CDR2 as SASEGT. This chain's CDR3 is CASLQAGGAYNSPLHF. The CDR3 coding sequence is TGTGCCAGCCTCCAAGCAGGAGGAGCCTATAATTCACCCCTCCACTTT.

This clonotype was picked up one time. V and J are TRBV28 and TRBJ1-5; D call uncertain. The CDR3 contains 15 residues. Trimming removed 2 bases at V and 0 bases at J, with 8 bases between. The germline gives CDR1 MDHEN, CDR2 SYDVKM. The CDR3 sequence: CASSLTSYSNQPQHF. CDR3 nucleotides: TGTGCCAGCAGTTTAACATCCTATAGCAATCAGCCCCAGCATTTT.

This clonotype was seen a handful of times. This sequence joins TRBV10-3 and TRBJ1-2; TRBD1 is a possible D gene (5 bases). The CDR3 contains 15 residues. Trimming cost V 3 bases and J 3 bases, with 14 bases left between them. Per the germline V gene, CDR1 is ENHRY and CDR2 is SYGVKD. The CDR3: CAISEGGRGYYGYTF. CDR3 DNA sequence: TGTGCCATCAGTGAAGGTGGGAGGGGATACTATGGCTACACCTTC.

This clonotype has ten or more counts. The rearrangement joins TRBV11-2 to TRBJ1-1; D is ambiguous. Between the trimmed V and J ends, which lost 4 bases and 5 bases, there was a span of 14 bases. Germline V gene sequence: CDR1 SGHAT, CDR2 FQNNGV. The CDR3 sequence is 14 residues long. DNA of the CDR3: TGTGCCAGCAGCTCCCCATTGACGGGGACTGAAGCTTTCTTT. Residues: CASSSPLTGTEAFF. Full variable domain (outside the CDR3, taken from reference TRBV11-2 and TRBJ1-1): EAGVAQSPRYKIIEKRQSVAFWCNPISGHATLYWYQQILGQGPKLLIQFQNNGVVDDSQLPKDRFSAERLKGVDSTLKIQPAKLEDSAVYLCASSSPLTGTEAFFGQGTRLTVV.

This rearrangement joins TRBV12-3 or TRBV12-4 to TRBJ2-7; D might be TRBD1 (5 bases). The germline V and J ends were trimmed by 7 bases and 3 bases, with 16 bases remaining between them. CDR3 length: 14 amino acids. CDR3 sequence: CASNTKGANYEQYF. The CDR3 DNA is TGTGCCAGCAACACAAAAGGGGCTAACTACGAGCAGTACTTC.

The V and J genes are TRBV19 and TRBJ1-2, with 7 bases aligning to TRBD1. V shed 6 bases, J shed 4 bases, and the junction held 5 bases outside the gene matches. CDR1 is LNHDA and CDR2 is SQIVND in the germline V gene (reference sequence). There are 13 residues in the CDR3. CDR3 DNA sequence: TGTGCCAGTAGAACAGGGGAGAGCTATGGCTACACCTTC. Its translation: CASRTGESYGYTF.

The chain has TRBV29-1 and TRBJ2-7, with D possibly matching TRBD2 (5 bases). Germline CDR1 SQVTM, CDR2 ANQGSEA. This CDR3 is 12 amino acids long. V was clipped by 5 bases and J by 2 bases, with 10 bases between them. The CDR3 is CSVSEGPYEQYF. In DNA form, the CDR3 reads TGCAGCGTTTCTGAGGGCCCCTACGAGCAGTACTTC.

The chain has TRBV15 and TRBJ1-2; 8 nucleotides line up with TRBD1. The germline V gene encodes CDR1 LNHNV and CDR2 YYDKDF (reference sequence). The V segment lost 10 bases and the J segment 8 bases; nucleotides outside the gene matches: 12. This CDR3 comprises 13 residues. CDR3 region: CAISDRGKGGYTF. CDR3 nucleotide sequence: TGTGCCATCTCAGACAGGGGCAAAGGGGGCTACACCTTC.

This clonotype has more than one count but fewer than ten. The V and J genes are TRBV7-2 and TRBJ1-1, with D possibly matching TRBD1 (6 bases). The CDR3 is 15 amino acids. V was clipped by 0 bases and J by 1 base, with 9 bases between them. Germline V gene data show CDR1 as SGHTA and CDR2 as FQGNSA. CDR3 DNA: TGTGCCAGCAGCTTAGCGTGGGGGCCGAACACTGAAGCTTTCTTT. Protein: CASSLAWGPNTEAFF.

This clonotype has more than one count but fewer than ten. The genes are TRBV28 and TRBJ1-5, with 7 bases that match TRBD1. V lost 4 bases, J lost 0 bases, and 24 bases stayed unmatched. The CDR3 runs 22 residues. Germline V gene sequence: CDR1 MDHEN, CDR2 SYDVKM. The CDR3 loop reads CASSSLPRWTGRTTYSNQPQHF. CDR3 sequence (DNA): TGTGCCAGCAGTTCTCTCCCAAGGTGGACAGGCCGAACTACCTATAGCAATCAGCCCCAGCATTTT. The entire variable domain, with the rest obtained from reference TRBV28 and TRBJ1-5, is as follows: DVKVTQSSRYLVKRTGEKVFLECVQDMDHENMFWYRQDPGLGLRLIYFSYDVKMKEKGDIPEGYSVSREKKERFSLILESASTNQTSMYLCASSSLPRWTGRTTYSNQPQHFGDGTRLSIL.

V and J are TRBV4-2 and TRBJ1-2; 10 positions match TRBD1. Germline trimming cut 1 base from V and 3 bases from J; bases unmatched to any gene: 8. CDR1 is LGHNA, CDR2 YNFKEQ, per germline. CDR3 length equals 17 residues. CDR3: CASSQGRLGQGHYGYTF. In DNA, the CDR3 is TGTGCCAGCAGCCAAGGTCGGTTGGGACAGGGGCACTATGGCTACACCTTC.

V is TRBV6-1 and J is TRBJ1-5; 7 bases line up with TRBD1. The CDR3 has 16 residues. V was pared by 6 bases and J by 5 bases, with 13 bases of the junction left unmatched. Germline V CDR1 and CDR2: MNHNS, SASEGT. The CDR3 loop reads CASRPLPGQLYQPQHF. The CDR3 bases are TGTGCCAGCAGGCCGTTACCGGGACAGCTCTATCAGCCCCAGCATTTT.

In DNA form, the CDR3 reads TGCAGTGCTAGAGATGGCGGGCTCAAAGCCTTAGCCAAAAACATTCAGTACTTC. Protein sequence: CSARDGGLKALAKNIQYF. V and J are TRBV20-1 and TRBJ2-4; perhaps TRBD2 as D (5 bases). V dropped 0 bases and J dropped 0 bases, with 18 bases sitting between them. The CDR3 spans 18 residues. CDR1 is DFQATT, CDR2 SNEGSKA, per germline (reference sequence).

This clonotype came up a few times. The J gene is TRBJ1-1, the V gene TRBV30; D is unclear. Germline CDR1 GTSNPN, CDR2 SVGIG (reference sequence). V dropped 0 bases and J dropped 6 bases, with 5 bases sitting between them. The CDR3 totals 11 residues. Written as DNA, the CDR3 is TGTGCCTGGAGTGTACGATCTGAAGCTTTCTTT. This codes for CAWSVRSEAFF. The full variable domain, rest sourced from reference TRBV30 and TRBJ1-1, is SQTIHQWPATLVQPVGSPLSLECTVEGTSNPNLYWYRQAAGRGLQLLFYSVGIGQISSEVPQNLSASRPQDRQFILSSKKLLLSDSGFYLCAWSVRSEAFFGQGTRLTVV.

The chain uses TRBV12-3 or TRBV12-4 and TRBJ1-6; TRBD1 is a possible D gene (5 bases). Trimming pared 2 bases from V and 10 bases from J, leaving 9 bases between. The CDR3 extends over 13 amino acids. The CDR3 here is CASSLSEGSPLHF. The CDR3, as DNA: TGTGCCAGCAGTTTAAGTGAGGGGTCACCCCTCCACTTT.

This clonotype showed up many times. The chain carries TRBV30 and TRBJ1-5, with no clear D. This CDR3 has 14 residues. The germline V gene encodes CDR1 GTSNPN and CDR2 SVGIG (reference sequence). Trimming removed 3 bases at V and 0 bases at J, with 9 bases between. The CDR3: CAWSPLGSNQPQHF. Written as DNA, the CDR3 is TGTGCCTGGAGCCCATTGGGTAGCAATCAGCCCCAGCATTTT.

The chain couples TRBV11-2 to TRBJ1-4, with D hard to call. The V end was cut by 3 bases, the J end by 7 bases, with 18 bases between. The CDR3 length is 16 residues. CDR1 and CDR2 (germline): SGHAT, FQNNGV. The CDR3 DNA reads as TGTGCCAGCAGCTTTCCCCTGGTGGGGTATGGTGAAAAACTGTTTTTT. Protein sequence: CASSFPLVGYGEKLFF.

This clonotype has a handful of counts. V gene TRBV2 combines with J gene TRBJ2-6, with a possible D match to TRBD2 (5 bases). The germline V and J ends were trimmed by 7 bases and 4 bases, with 14 bases remaining between them. Per germline, CDR1 SNHLY and CDR2 FYNNEI. The CDR3 is made up of 15 amino acids. The CDR3 region is CASKSRASGANVLTF. The CDR3 nucleotides are TGTGCCAGCAAATCGAGGGCGAGCGGGGCCAACGTCCTGACTTTC.

A few counts support this clonotype. The gene calls are TRBV6-1 and TRBJ1-4; 11 nucleotides align to TRBD1. The CDR3 length is 16 residues. V gave up 5 bases and J gave up 7 bases; unmatched junction bases: 9. CDR1 is MNHNS, CDR2 SASEGT, per germline. The CDR3 sequence: CASSPGTGGLGEKLFF. The CDR3 DNA reads as TGTGCCAGCAGTCCCGGGACAGGGGGTCTCGGTGAAAAACTGTTTTTT.

This clonotype was recorded a few times. The rearrangement uses TRBV27 and TRBJ1-1; TRBD1 is a possible D gene (6 bases). The V and J ends lost 5 bases and 4 bases respectively, with 11 bases between them. This CDR3 comprises 13 residues. Germline values: CDR1 MNHEY, CDR2 SMNVEV (reference sequence). The CDR3 region has the DNA TGTGCCAGCAGTGTCGGACAGACCACTGAAGCTTTCTTT. As protein: CASSVGQTTEAFF.

This clonotype has just a few counts. The rearrangement links TRBV7-9 to TRBJ2-7, with unresolved D. CDR3 length: 14 residues. Trimming removed 1 base from V and 6 bases from J, with 13 bases in between. Germline CDR1 is SEHNR and CDR2 is FQNEAQ (reference sequence). The CDR3 reads CASSLVAGHSEQYF. The DNA of the CDR3 is TGTGCCAGCAGCTTAGTCGCCGGGCATTCCGAGCAGTACTTC.

The chain links TRBV2 to TRBJ1-2; TRBD1 matches 8 bases. V was pared by 6 bases and J by 4 bases, with 13 bases of the junction left unmatched. The CDR3 has 16 residues. From germline, CDR1 is SNHLY and CDR2 FYNNEI. The CDR3 DNA follows: TGTGCCAGCAGCTTATCTGCAGGGGGCATCGGCTATGGCTACACCTTC. It codes for CASSLSAGGIGYGYTF.

This clonotype was counted only a few times. The rearrangement links TRBV6-1 to TRBJ1-5; 7 bases align to TRBD1. Germline CDR1 is MNHNS and CDR2 is SASEGT. The CDR3 length is 18 residues. The J segment lost 0 bases and the V segment lost 0 bases, leaving 8 bases of the junction unmatched. For the CDR3, the DNA is TGTGCCAGCAGTGAAGCGGCGGCAGGGGGGTATAGCAATCAGCCCCAGCATTTT. Protein sequence: CASSEAAAGGYSNQPQHF.

This clonotype came up many times. The chain employs TRBV28 and TRBJ1-1; no firm D call. The CDR3 loop spans 13 amino acids. Trimming shortened V by 5 bases and J by 1 base, and 8 bases separated the two germline ends. Germline loops: CDR1 MDHEN, CDR2 SYDVKM. The CDR3 loop reads CASSTDGNTEAFF. The CDR3 DNA sequence: TGTGCCAGCAGTACCGATGGGAACACTGAAGCTTTCTTT.

In regard to this clonotype: A much larger clone differs from this one at a single base, so this may be a read error. The V call is TRBV12-3 or TRBV12-4, the J call TRBJ2-5; D possibly corresponds to TRBD2 (6 bases). The CDR3 spans 14 residues. V was pared by 7 bases and J by 9 bases, with 21 bases between. DNA for the CDR3: TGTGCCAGCAAGGAGTTCCGGGAAGGGGAGGCCCAGTACTTC. Translation gives CASKEFREGEAQYF.